This T cell receptor beta chain originates from a study of T cell repertoires in cytomegalovirus infection. For the study at large: The study used recently identified HLA-C-restricted and well-studied HLA-B-restricted CMV epitopes. Public TCR beta signatures provided an indication of both CMV infection and a matching HLA type. General study results and limits: What dominated the ex vivo response were HLA-C-restricted CMV-specific TCR beta clonotypes. Carriage of CMV together with the relevant HLA was identifiable through cumulative public TCR beta family frequency.

TCRdb passed the reads through MiXCR, listing each CDR3 protein once. This table has approximately 600,000 distinct CDR3 sequences, about 40% appearing once. CDR3 length: 12 amino acids. Germline V gene data show CDR1 as DFQATT and CDR2 as SNEGSKA (reference sequence). Trimming took off 5 bases at V and 3 bases at J, with 10 bases between the two ends. Concerning this clonotype: The antigen remains undetermined.

This clonotype originated in a human donor in good health (CMV status not recorded). Some clones in this sample may be carry-over from other donors' samples. The material sequenced was cultured PBMCs, taken from culture after CMV antigen stimulation. The rearrangement uses TRBV20-1 and TRBJ2-5; perhaps TRBD2 as D (6 bases). In nucleotides, the CDR3 is TGCAGTGCTGTAGCGGAGGAAGAGACCCAGTACTTC. Translating it yields CSAVAEEETQYF.